This T cell receptor (beta chain) was sequenced for a study of cytotoxic CD8 clonotypes in ibrutinib-treated CLL. General study findings and limits: The public clonotypes identified were infrequent and showed contraction or stability on treatment. At baseline, clonality was higher than in age-matched healthy donors and correlated with CD8+ counts.

Library input was around 2 micrograms of DNA from cryopreserved PBMCs. Only one count was recorded for this clone. The antigen is not known. Investigators sought sequencing depths of between 1 in 200,000 and 1 in 1 million T cells. Some clones are missing from TCRdb's copy, which holds only in-frame ones; the method was immunoSEQ multiplex PCR. Of 160,000 or so clones listed, 70% to 85% are singletons. This specimen consisted of PBMCs, obtained after 12 months of ibrutinib treatment. The TCR sequence derives from a human donor with chronic lymphocytic leukemia.

CDR3 coding DNA: TGTGCCAGCAGTTTAGCAGGGATTGGAAACACCATATATTTT. Encoded protein: CASSLAGIGNTIYF. The genes are TRBV28 and TRBJ1-3, with D possibly matching TRBD1 (5 bases). The CDR3 sequence is 14 residues long. Germline values: CDR1 MDHEN, CDR2 SYDVKM. Trimming stripped 2 bases from V and 3 bases from J, with 8 bases between.